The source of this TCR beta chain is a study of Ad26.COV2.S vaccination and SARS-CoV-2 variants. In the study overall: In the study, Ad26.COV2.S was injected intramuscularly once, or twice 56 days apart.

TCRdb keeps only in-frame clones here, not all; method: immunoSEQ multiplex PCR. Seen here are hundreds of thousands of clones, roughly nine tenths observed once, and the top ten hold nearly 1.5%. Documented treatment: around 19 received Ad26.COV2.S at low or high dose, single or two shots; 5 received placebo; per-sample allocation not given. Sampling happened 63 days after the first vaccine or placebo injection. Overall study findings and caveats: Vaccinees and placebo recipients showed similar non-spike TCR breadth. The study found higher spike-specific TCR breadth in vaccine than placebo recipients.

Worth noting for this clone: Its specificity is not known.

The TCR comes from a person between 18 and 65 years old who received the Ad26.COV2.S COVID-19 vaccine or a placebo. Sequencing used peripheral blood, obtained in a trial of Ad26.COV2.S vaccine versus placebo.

The CDR3 reads CSVEGLTDTQYF. CDR3 DNA sequence: TGCAGCGTTGAGGGACTCACAGATACGCAGTATTTT. This chain joins TRBV29-1 and TRBJ2-3; D perhaps matches TRBD2 (6 bases). Between the trimmed V and J ends, which lost 3 bases and 2 bases, there was a span of 6 bases. The CDR3 spans 12 residues. The germline gives CDR1 SQVTM, CDR2 ANQGSEA.